The rows below give T cell receptor beta chains drawn from one sample of a study of CD8+CD57+ T cells in acquired aplastic anemia. Each CDR3 protein gets one entry after TCRdb re-called the reads with MiXCR. The repertoire consists of 190,000 or so distinct CDR3 sequences, with roughly 50% occurring once and the leading ten covering about 1.8%. Sequencing was done on a sample of sorted CD4+, CD8+, or CD8+CD57+ T cells (not recorded which) from PBMCs. The source of these receptors is a human donor with aplastic anemia. Each CDR3 is given with its conserved first and last residue. The D gene is left open where the match is weak. A clone size is listed for some rows: how often the clone was seen (once, few, many), or a class if it is expanded.

V: TRBV11-2; D: TRBD2; size: few; J: TRBJ2-5; DNA: TGTGCCTCCTCCCGCAGCTCGGGGGTAGCGGGGTACCAAGAGACCCAGTACTTC; CDR3: CASSRSSGVAGYQETQYF
V: TRBV6-5; D: NA; size: NA; J: TRBJ1-5; DNA: TGTGCCAGCAGTTACCATGCCAAAGATCAGCCCCAGCATTTT; CDR3: CASSYHAKDQPQHF
V: TRBV10-3; D: TRBD2; size: NA; J: TRBJ2-2; DNA: TGTGCCATCAGGTGGACTAGCGGGGGGGCTAACACCGGGGAGCTGTTTTTT; CDR3: CAIRWTSGGANTGELFF
V: TRBV9; D: NA; size: NA; J: TRBJ1-1; DNA: TGTGCCAGCAGCCCCATGGAAGCTTTCTTT; CDR3: CASSPMEAFF
V: TRBV19; D: NA; size: NA; J: TRBJ2-2; DNA: TGTGCCAGTAGTATAGATTACACCGGGGAGCTGTTTTTT; CDR3: CASSIDYTGELFF
V: TRBV7-2; D: TRBD1; size: many; J: TRBJ2-1; DNA: TGTGCCAGCAGCCTTACCCCGGACAGGGCGTATGAGCAGTTCTTC; CDR3: CASSLTPDRAYEQFF
V: TRBV10-3; D: NA; size: NA; J: TRBJ2-5; DNA: TGTGCCATCAAGAAGGACCGCCGTGACCAAGAGACCCAGTACTTC; CDR3: CAIKKDRRDQETQYF
V: TRBV29-1; D: NA; size: NA; J: TRBJ1-4; DNA: TGCAGCGTTGAAGGGGGTGAAAAACTGTTTTTT; CDR3: CSVEGGEKLFF
V: TRBV7-2; D: NA; size: NA; J: TRBJ1-1; DNA: TGTGCCAGCAGTTTGGGACGGGGACGGGCCGCTGATGCTTTCTTT; CDR3: CASSLGRGRAADAFF
V: TRBV4-1; D: NA; size: NA; J: TRBJ2-5; DNA: TGCGCCAGTTCCGGGGCACTACAAGAGACCCAGTACTTC; CDR3: CASSGALQETQYF
V: TRBV19; D: NA; size: NA; J: TRBJ1-1; DNA: TGTGCCAGTAGTATAGGCAGGGCGAACACTGAAGCTTTCTTT; CDR3: CASSIGRANTEAFF
V: TRBV6-5; D: NA; size: many; J: TRBJ1-5; DNA: TGTGCCACCCGCCGATCGGGAAGAGGGCAGCCCCAGCATTTT; CDR3: CATRRSGRGQPQHF
V: TRBV3-1; D: TRBD1; size: many; J: TRBJ2-5; DNA: TGTGCCAGCAGCCAGTACACAGGGGTCGAGACCCAGTACTTC; CDR3: CASSQYTGVETQYF
V: TRBV15; D: NA; size: NA; J: TRBJ2-2; DNA: TGTGCCACCAGCTTTGGGATCGGGGAGCTGTTTTTT; CDR3: CATSFGIGELFF
V: TRBV19; D: NA; size: NA; J: TRBJ1-3; DNA: TGTGCCAGTAGTATCCGTTACTCTGGAAACACCATATATTTT; CDR3: CASSIRYSGNTIYF
V: TRBV11-1; D: NA; size: NA; J: TRBJ2-1; DNA: TGTGCCAGCAGCCCGCAGAAGGACGGCATTGATAATGAGCAGTTCTTC; CDR3: CASSPQKDGIDNEQFF
V: TRBV20-1; D: NA; size: once; J: TRBJ1-2; DNA: TGCAGTGCTAGTATGGGCTCATATGGCTACACCTTC; CDR3: CSASMGSYGYTF
V: TRBV2; D: NA; size: many; J: TRBJ1-6; DNA: TGTGCCAGCAGTTCCACTCTTAATTCACCCCTCCACTTT; CDR3: CASSSTLNSPLHF
V: TRBV9; D: TRBD2; size: many; J: TRBJ2-5; DNA: TGTGCCAGCAGCGTAATGTCTGGGGGAGGGGAGACCCAGTACTTC; CDR3: CASSVMSGGGETQYF
V: TRBV12-3/TRBV12-4; D: NA; size: NA; J: TRBJ1-1; DNA: TGTGCCAGCAGCCCACTGCTCGGGGGAAACACTGAAGCTTTCTTT; CDR3: CASSPLLGGNTEAFF
V: TRBV7-7; D: NA; size: many; J: TRBJ2-5; DNA: TGTGCTAGCAGCGACGGGTCCGGTGGAGAGACCCAGTACTTC; CDR3: CASSDGSGGETQYF
V: TRBV7-2; D: TRBD2; size: NA; J: TRBJ2-2; DNA: TGTGCCAGCAGCTCGGGACTAGCGGGGACCGGGGAGCTGTTTTTT; CDR3: CASSSGLAGTGELFF
V: TRBV7-2; D: NA; size: many; J: TRBJ1-3; DNA: TGTGCCAGCAGATTAACGACCGTCTCTGGAAACACCATATATTTT; CDR3: CASRLTTVSGNTIYF
V: TRBV19; D: NA; size: NA; J: TRBJ2-3; DNA: TGTGCCAGTAGTATCCCTCTCTCGGACTTATCAACCACAGATACGCAGTATTTT; CDR3: CASSIPLSDLSTTDTQYF
V: TRBV20-1; D: NA; size: NA; J: TRBJ2-5; DNA: TGCAGTATAAGCCAGGGCCAAGAGACCCAGTACTTC; CDR3: CSISQGQETQYF
V: TRBV29-1; D: TRBD2; size: NA; J: TRBJ2-7; DNA: TGCAGCACTTTAGCGGGATGCGAGCAGTACTTC; CDR3: CSTLAGCEQYF
V: TRBV9; D: NA; size: NA; J: TRBJ1-3; DNA: TGTGCCAGCAGGGATAACACCATATATTTT; CDR3: CASRDNTIYF
V: TRBV7-3; D: NA; size: many; J: TRBJ2-2; DNA: TGTGCCAGCAGTCTACAGGGAACCGGGGAGCTGTTTTTT; CDR3: CASSLQGTGELFF
V: TRBV9; D: TRBD1; size: NA; J: TRBJ2-1; DNA: TGTGCCAGCAGCCTAAGACAGGGTTACAATGAGCAGTTCTTC; CDR3: CASSLRQGYNEQFF
V: TRBV4-1; D: NA; size: many; J: TRBJ1-5; DNA: TGCGCCAGCAGCCAAGCTTGGGGTCAGCCCCAGCATTTT; CDR3: CASSQAWGQPQHF
V: TRBV5-8; D: TRBD2; size: many; J: TRBJ2-5; DNA: TGTGCCAGCAGCTTGCGGCTAGCGGGAGGGCGAGAGACCCAGTACTTC; CDR3: CASSLRLAGGRETQYF
V: TRBV5-1; D: TRBD2; size: many; J: TRBJ2-7; DNA: TGCGCCAGCAGCTTGGAGGGTCTGGGGGGGGAGCAGTACTTC; CDR3: CASSLEGLGGEQYF
V: TRBV10-2; D: NA; size: NA; J: TRBJ2-3; DNA: TGCGCCAGCAGTGAGAATCCCCCCGGAGATACGCAGTATTTT; CDR3: CASSENPPGDTQYF
V: TRBV30; D: TRBD2; size: NA; J: TRBJ2-3; DNA: TGTGCCTGGAGTGTGTTAGCGGGACTCACAGATACGCAGTATTTT; CDR3: CAWSVLAGLTDTQYF
V: TRBV11-2; D: NA; size: many; J: TRBJ1-1; DNA: TGTGCCAGCAGCTCTTTACTACAGGGAACTGAAGCTTTCTTT; CDR3: CASSSLLQGTEAFF